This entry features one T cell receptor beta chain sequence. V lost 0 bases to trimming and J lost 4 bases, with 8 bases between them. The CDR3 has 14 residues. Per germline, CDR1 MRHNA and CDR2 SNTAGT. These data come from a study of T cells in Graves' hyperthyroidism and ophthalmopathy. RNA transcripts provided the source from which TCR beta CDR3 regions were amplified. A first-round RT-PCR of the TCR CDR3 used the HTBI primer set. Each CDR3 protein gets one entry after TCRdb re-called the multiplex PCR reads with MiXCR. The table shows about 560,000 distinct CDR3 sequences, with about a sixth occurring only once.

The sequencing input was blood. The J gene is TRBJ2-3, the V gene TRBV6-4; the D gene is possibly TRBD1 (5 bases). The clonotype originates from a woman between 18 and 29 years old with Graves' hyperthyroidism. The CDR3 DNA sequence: TGTGCCAGCAGTGACTCGGAAGGGGCAGATACGCAGTATTTT. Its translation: CASSDSEGADTQYF.